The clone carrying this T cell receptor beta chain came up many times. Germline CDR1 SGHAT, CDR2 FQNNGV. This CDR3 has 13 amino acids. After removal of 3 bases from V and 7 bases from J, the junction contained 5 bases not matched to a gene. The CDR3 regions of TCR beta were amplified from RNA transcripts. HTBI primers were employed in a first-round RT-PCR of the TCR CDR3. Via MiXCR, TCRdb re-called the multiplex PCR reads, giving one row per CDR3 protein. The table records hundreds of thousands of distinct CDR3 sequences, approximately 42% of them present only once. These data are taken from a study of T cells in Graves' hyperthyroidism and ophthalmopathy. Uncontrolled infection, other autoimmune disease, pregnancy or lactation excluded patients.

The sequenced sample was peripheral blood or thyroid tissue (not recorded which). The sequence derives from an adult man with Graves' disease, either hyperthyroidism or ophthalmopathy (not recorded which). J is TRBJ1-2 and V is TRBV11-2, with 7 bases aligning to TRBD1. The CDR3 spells CASSFRQGSGYTF. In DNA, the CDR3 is TGTGCCAGCAGCTTCAGACAGGGTAGTGGCTACACCTTC.